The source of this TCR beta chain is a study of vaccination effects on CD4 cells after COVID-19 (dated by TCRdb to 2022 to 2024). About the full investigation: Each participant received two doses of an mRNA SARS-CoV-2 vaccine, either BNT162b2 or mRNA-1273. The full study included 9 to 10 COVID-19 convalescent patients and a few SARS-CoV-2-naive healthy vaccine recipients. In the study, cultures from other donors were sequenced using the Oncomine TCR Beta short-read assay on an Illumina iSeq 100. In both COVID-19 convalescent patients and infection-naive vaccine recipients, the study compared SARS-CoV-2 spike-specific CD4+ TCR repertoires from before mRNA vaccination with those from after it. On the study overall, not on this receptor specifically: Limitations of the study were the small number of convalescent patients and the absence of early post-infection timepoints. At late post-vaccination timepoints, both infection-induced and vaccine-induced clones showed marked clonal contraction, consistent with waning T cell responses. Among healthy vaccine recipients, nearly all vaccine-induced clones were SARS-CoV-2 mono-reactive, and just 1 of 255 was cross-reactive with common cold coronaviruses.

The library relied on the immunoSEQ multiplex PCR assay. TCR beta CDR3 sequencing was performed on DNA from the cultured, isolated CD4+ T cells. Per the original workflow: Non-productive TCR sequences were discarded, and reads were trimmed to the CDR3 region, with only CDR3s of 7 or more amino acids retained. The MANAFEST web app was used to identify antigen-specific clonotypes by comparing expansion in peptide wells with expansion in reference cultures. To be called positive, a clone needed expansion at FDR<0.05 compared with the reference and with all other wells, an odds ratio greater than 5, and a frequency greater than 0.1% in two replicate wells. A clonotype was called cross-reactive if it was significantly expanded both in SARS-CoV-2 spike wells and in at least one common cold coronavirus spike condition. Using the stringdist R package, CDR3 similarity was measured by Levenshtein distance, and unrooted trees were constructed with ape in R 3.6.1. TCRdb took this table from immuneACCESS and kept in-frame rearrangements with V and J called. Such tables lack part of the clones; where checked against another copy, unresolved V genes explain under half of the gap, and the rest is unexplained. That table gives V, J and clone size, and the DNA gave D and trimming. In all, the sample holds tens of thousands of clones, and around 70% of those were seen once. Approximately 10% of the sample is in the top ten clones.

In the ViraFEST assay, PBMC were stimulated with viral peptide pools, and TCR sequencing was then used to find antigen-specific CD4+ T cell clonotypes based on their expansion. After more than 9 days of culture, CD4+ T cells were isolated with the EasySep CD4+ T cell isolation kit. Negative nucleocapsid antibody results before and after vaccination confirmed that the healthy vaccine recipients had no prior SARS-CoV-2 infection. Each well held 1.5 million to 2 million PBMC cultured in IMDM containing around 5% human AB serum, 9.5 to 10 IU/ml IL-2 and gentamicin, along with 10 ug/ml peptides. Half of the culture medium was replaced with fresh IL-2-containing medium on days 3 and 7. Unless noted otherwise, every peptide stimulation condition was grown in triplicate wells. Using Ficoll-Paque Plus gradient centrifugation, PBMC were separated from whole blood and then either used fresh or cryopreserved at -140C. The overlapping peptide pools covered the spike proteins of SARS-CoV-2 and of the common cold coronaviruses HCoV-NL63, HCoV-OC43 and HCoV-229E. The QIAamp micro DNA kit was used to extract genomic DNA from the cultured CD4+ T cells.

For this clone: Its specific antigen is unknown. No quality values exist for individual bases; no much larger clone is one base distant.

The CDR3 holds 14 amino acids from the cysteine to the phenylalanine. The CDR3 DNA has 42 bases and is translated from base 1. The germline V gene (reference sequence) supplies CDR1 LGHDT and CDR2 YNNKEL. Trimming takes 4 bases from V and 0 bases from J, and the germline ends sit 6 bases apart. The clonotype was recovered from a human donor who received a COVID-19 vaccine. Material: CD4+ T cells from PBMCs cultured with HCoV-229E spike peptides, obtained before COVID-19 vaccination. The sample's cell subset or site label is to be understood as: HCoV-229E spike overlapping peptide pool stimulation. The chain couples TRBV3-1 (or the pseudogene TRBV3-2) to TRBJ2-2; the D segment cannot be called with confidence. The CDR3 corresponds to CASSRAANTGELFF. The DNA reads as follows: TGTGCCAGCAGCCGAGCAGCGAACACCGGGGAGCTGTTTTTT.